A single sample gave rise to the 8 T cell receptor beta chains below, sequenced in a study of control samples from healthy donors and cancer patients. TCRdb's table, derived via immunoSEQ multiplex PCR, lists solely in-frame clones and lacks some. The repertoire has 150,000 to 200,000 clones, 90% to 95% of them found once; the top ten carry around 1.5%. Sequencing was carried out using blood. These receptors all stem from a woman between 18 and 30 years old in good health.

The chain uses TRBV3-1 (or the pseudogene TRBV3-2) and TRBJ2-5; the D gene could be TRBD1 or TRBD2 (5 bases each). V was cut by 0 bases and J by 5 bases, with 16 bases left in between. Germline CDR1 is LGHDT and CDR2 is YNNKEL (reference sequence). The CDR3 is 16 residues long. The CDR3 sequence: CASSQEMRLGVETQYF. CDR3 bases: TGTGCCAGCAGCCAAGAGATGAGACTGGGGGTGGAGACCCAGTACTTC.

This chain uses TRBV5-1 with TRBJ2-7; 9 bases fit TRBD1. CDR1 is SGHRS and CDR2 is YFSETQ in the germline V gene. V lost 4 bases and J lost 13; bases outside the gene matches: 15. The CDR3 has 14 amino acids. CDR3 sequence (DNA): TGCGCCAGCAGCCAAGGGATGACAGGGGGGATCCGCTACTTC. It codes for CASSQGMTGGIRYF.

The chain uses TRBV27 and TRBJ1-1, with D perhaps matching TRBD1 (6 bases). Germline V gene lookup returns CDR1 MNHEY and CDR2 SMNVEV (reference sequence). The CDR3 has 13 residues. Trimming cost V 3 bases and J 7 bases, with 12 bases left between them. The CDR3 bases are TGTGCCAGCAGTTTCCGCGAAGGGGGTGAAGCTTTCTTT. This sequence encodes CASSFREGGEAFF.

The chain is built from TRBV27 and TRBJ2-7; 9 bases map to TRBD1. V lost 0 bases, J lost 5 bases, and 8 bases stayed unmatched. The germline V gene has CDR1 MNHEY and CDR2 SMNVEV (reference sequence). The CDR3 runs 16 residues. DNA of the CDR3: TGTGCCAGCAGTTTATCCCCGGGACAGGGCGTCGACGAGCAGTACTTC. It codes for CASSLSPGQGVDEQYF.

V gene TRBV15 combines with J gene TRBJ1-2; unclear D gene. The V gene's germline CDR1 is LNHNV and CDR2 YYDKDF (reference sequence). CDR3 size: 13 residues. Deletions cut 1 base from V and 8 bases from J, with 11 bases between. The CDR3 nucleotides are TGTGCCACCAGCAGAGTGTGGGCGGCCGGCTACACCTTC. Amino acids: CATSRVWAAGYTF.

This clone was seen only once. The genes are TRBV7-2 and TRBJ2-1, with D uncertain. Germline CDR1 SGHTA, CDR2 FQGNSA. The V end was cut by 1 base, the J end by 7 bases, with 8 bases between. CDR3 size: 13 residues. The CDR3: CASSLVNVNEQFF. CDR3 bases: TGTGCCAGCAGCTTAGTGAACGTGAATGAGCAGTTCTTC.

The V gene is TRBV5-5, the J gene TRBJ1-2; D is possibly TRBD1 (6 bases). Germline CDR1 is SGHKS and CDR2 is YYEKEE (reference sequence). The CDR3 contains 13 residues. V lost 3 bases and J 4 bases, leaving 10 bases between the germline ends. Written as DNA, the CDR3 is TGTGCCAGCAGCTCAACAGGGACCTATGGCTACACCTTC. Translating it yields CASSSTGTYGYTF.

This chain's CDR3 is CATGGLAGVTGELFF. The CDR3 nucleotides read TGTGCCACCGGGGGACTAGCGGGAGTCACCGGGGAGCTGTTTTTT. The genes are TRBV19 and TRBJ2-2; 14 nucleotides line up with TRBD2. The CDR3 is 15 amino acids. Germline CDR1 reads LNHDA; CDR2 reads SQIVND (reference sequence). With V trimmed by 10 bases and J by 4 bases, 5 bases remained unmatched.